These T cell receptor beta chains were read from a single sample in a study of T cell responses to AZD1222 COVID-19 vaccine. Some clones are missing from TCRdb's copy, which holds only in-frame ones; the method was immunoSEQ multiplex PCR. The sample lists 150,000 or so clones, 90% to 95% seen once, with 5% in the top ten. Specimen: peripheral blood, collected on day 0 of AZD1222 vaccination. These receptors were collected from an adult in good health. Each CDR3 is given with its conserved first and last residue. The D gene is left open where the match is weak. A row's size may be missing; if present it is once, few, many or a size class.

V	size	J	D	CDR3	DNA
TRBV4-3	-	TRBJ1-2	TRBD1	CASSQNLGQPPLGYTF	TGCGCCAGCAGCCAAAACCTGGGACAGCCGCCCCTGGGCTACACCTTC
TRBV19	-	TRBJ2-1	TRBD1	CASSLRQGRINEQFF	TGTGCCAGTAGTTTAAGACAGGGGAGGATCAATGAGCAGTTCTTC
TRBV2	-	TRBJ1-1	-	CARGQTMNTEAFF	TGTGCCAGAGGACAGACAATGAACACTGAAGCTTTCTTT
TRBV19	-	TRBJ1-5	-	CASSIIGQPQHF	TGTGCCAGTAGTATAATAGGACAGCCCCAGCATTTT
TRBV28	-	TRBJ1-4	-	CASQPGPDNEKLFF	TGTGCCAGTCAACCGGGACCGGATAATGAAAAACTGTTTTTT
TRBV5-6	-	TRBJ2-7	-	CASSLGRSPLEQYF	TGTGCCAGCAGCTTGGGACGGTCTCCTCTCGAGCAGTACTTC
TRBV19	-	TRBJ1-1	TRBD1	CASFVGQGVSTEAFF	TGTGCCAGTTTCGTCGGACAGGGTGTAAGCACTGAAGCTTTCTTT
TRBV28	-	TRBJ2-7	TRBD1	CASSGQDRGHDEQYF	TGTGCCAGCAGCGGACAGGACAGGGGGCATGACGAGCAGTACTTC
TRBV19	-	TRBJ2-1	TRBD2	CASSLVSGVEQFF	TGTGCCAGTAGTTTAGTTAGCGGGGTTGAGCAGTTCTTC
TRBV3-1/TRBV3-2	-	TRBJ1-1	-	CASSQEGFYTEAFF	TGTGCCAGCAGCCAGGAGGGGTTTTACACTGAAGCTTTCTTT
TRBV14	-	TRBJ1-1	-	CASSQDRKTEAFF	TGTGCCAGCAGCCAAGACAGGAAGACTGAAGCTTTCTTT
TRBV18	once	TRBJ2-5	-	CASSPSGETQYF	TGTGCCAGCTCACCCTCCGGGGAGACCCAGTACTTC
TRBV6-4	few	TRBJ2-1	TRBD2	CASSESLAGVDEQFF	TGTGCCAGCAGTGAGAGTCTAGCGGGAGTCGACGAGCAGTTCTTC
TRBV18	-	TRBJ2-7	TRBD2	CASSPLPSGSGYEQYF	TGTGCCAGCTCACCACTTCCTAGCGGGAGTGGCTACGAGCAGTACTTC
TRBV4-3	-	TRBJ2-1	TRBD1	CASSQVSTGANEQFF	TGCGCCAGCAGCCAAGTGTCGACAGGGGCTAATGAGCAGTTCTTC
TRBV29-1	-	TRBJ2-5	-	CSASRREETQYF	TGCAGCGCCTCGCGGCGGGAAGAGACCCAGTACTTC
TRBV27	few	TRBJ1-6	-	CASRWSRDGVNSPLHF	TGTGCCAGCAGGTGGTCGAGGGACGGTGTTAATTCACCCCTCCACTTT
TRBV5-1	-	TRBJ1-1	-	CASSLDSMNTEAFF	TGCGCCAGCAGCTTGGACAGTATGAACACTGAAGCTTTCTTT
TRBV7-2	-	TRBJ1-2	-	CASSPPDLYGYTF	TGTGCCAGCAGCCCGCCTGATCTCTATGGCTACACCTTC
TRBV7-8	-	TRBJ1-2	TRBD1	CASSFYGQELYGYTF	TGTGCCAGCAGCTTTTACGGACAGGAGCTCTATGGCTACACCTTC
TRBV4-1	-	TRBJ1-5	-	CASSQGEDQPQHF	TGCGCCAGCAGCCAAGGGGAAGATCAGCCCCAGCATTTT
TRBV28	-	TRBJ2-3	-	CASSLTLSSEDTQYF	TGTGCCAGCAGTTTGACCTTAAGTTCTGAAGATACGCAGTATTTT
TRBV20-1	-	TRBJ2-1	TRBD1	CSASEPGQRNNEQFF	TGCAGTGCTAGTGAACCGGGACAGCGGAACAATGAGCAGTTCTTC
TRBV3-1/TRBV3-2	few	TRBJ1-2	TRBD1	CASSQDQGQVGGNYGYTF	TGTGCCAGCAGCCAAGATCAGGGACAGGTCGGGGGTAACTATGGCTACACCTTC
TRBV9	-	TRBJ2-3	TRBD2	CASSGTSGQSTDTQYF	TGTGCCAGCAGCGGGACTAGCGGGCAGAGCACAGATACGCAGTATTTT
TRBV7-8	-	TRBJ2-2	-	CASSLRGGTNTGELFF	TGTGCCAGCAGCCTCCGCGGCGGGACTAACACCGGGGAGCTGTTTTTT
TRBV7-9	once	TRBJ2-5	TRBD1	CASSSLGQGAKTQYF	TGTGCCAGCAGCTCATTAGGACAGGGGGCTAAGACCCAGTACTTC
TRBV7-6	once	TRBJ2-1	TRBD2	CASSSRGLAKNEQFF	TGTGCCAGCAGCTCCCGTGGACTAGCTAAAAATGAGCAGTTCTTC
TRBV5-4	once	TRBJ1-2	-	CASSLQNYGYTF	TGTGCCAGCAGCTTGCAAAACTATGGCTACACCTTC